The 27 T cell receptor beta chains below were found in one sample sequenced in a study of blood T cell repertoires in COVID-19. Generated by immunoSEQ multiplex PCR, the TCRdb table keeps only in-frame clones and is missing some. The sample has some 150,000 clones; 85% are singletons. The sample comprised peripheral blood. The receptor source for this set is a woman aged 40 to 50 with active or convalescent COVID-19.

The rearrangement uses TRBV11-3 and TRBJ1-1; the D is unclear. CDR1 is SGHNT and CDR2 is YENEEA in the germline V gene. Trimming left V 3 bases short and J 1 base short, with 6 bases between. CDR3 length equals 13 residues. The CDR3 DNA is TGTGCCAGCAGCTTTACAGCGAACACTGAAGCTTTCTTT. Protein sequence: CASSFTANTEAFF.

In this sample, this clone turned up many times. The chain has TRBV7-2 and TRBJ2-7, with D perhaps TRBD2 (6 bases). Trimming pared 1 base from V and 2 bases from J, leaving 12 bases between. The germline CDR1 and CDR2 sequences are SGHTA and FQGNSA. This CDR3 is 15 amino acids long. The CDR3 loop is CASSLEAGSPYEQYF. In DNA, the CDR3 is TGTGCCAGCAGCTTAGAGGCGGGGAGCCCCTACGAGCAGTACTTC.

The rearrangement joins TRBV6-5 to TRBJ1-4; TRBD1 aligns across 9 bases. CDR3 length: 14 residues. Looked up from germline, CDR1 is MNHEY and CDR2 is SVGAGI. V lost 4 bases, J lost 7 bases, and 4 bases stayed unmatched. The CDR3 nucleotides are TGTGCCAGCAGTTCCGGGACAGGGATTGAAAAACTGTTTTTT. It specifies CASSSGTGIEKLFF.

This clone has only one observation. This rearrangement joins TRBV7-9 to TRBJ2-2; D gene unclear. Deletions cut 4 bases from V and 7 bases from J, with 4 bases between. The CDR3 covers 11 residues. Germline V CDR1 and CDR2: SEHNR, FQNEAQ (reference sequence). CDR3 coding DNA: TGTGCCAGCAGCTCGTACGGGGAGCTGTTTTTT. It specifies CASSSYGELFF.

This clone was observed once. The rearrangement links TRBV2 to TRBJ1-1; the D gene is possibly TRBD1 (6 bases). Germline V lookup: CDR1 SNHLY, CDR2 FYNNEI. This CDR3 region has 13 residues. Between the trimmed V and J ends, which lost 5 bases and 3 bases, there was a span of 10 bases. The CDR3 region is CASSTQGYTEAFF. DNA for the CDR3: TGTGCCAGCAGTACACAGGGCTACACTGAAGCTTTCTTT.

The V call is TRBV5-8, the J call TRBJ1-4; TRBD1 aligns across 9 bases. V lost 0 bases to trimming and J lost 8 bases; unmatched junction nucleotides: 11. In germline, CDR1 is SGHTS, CDR2 YDEGEE. The CDR3 runs 17 residues. The CDR3 here is CASSLAYLTGGDEKLFF. CDR3 nucleotides: TGTGCCAGCAGCTTGGCGTACCTCACAGGGGGCGACGAAAAACTGTTTTTT.

V and J are TRBV28 and TRBJ2-7; TRBD1 matches 7 bases. Germline V gives CDR1 MDHEN, CDR2 SYDVKM. The CDR3 is 17 residues long. The V segment lost 3 bases and the J segment 3 bases; nucleotides outside the gene matches: 14. The CDR3 spells CASSFPPRRSGGYEQYF. In nucleotides, the CDR3 is TGTGCCAGCAGTTTTCCACCCAGAAGGTCAGGGGGCTACGAGCAGTACTTC.

The chain is built from TRBV25-1 and TRBJ2-5; D perhaps matches TRBD1 (5 bases). The CDR3 contains 14 residues. The V gene's germline CDR1 is MGHDK and CDR2 SYGVNS. Trimming removed 0 bases at V and 5 bases at J, with 10 bases between. The CDR3 nucleotides read TGTGCCAGCAGTGAATATAAGGGGCAGGAGACCCAGTACTTC. Amino acid sequence: CASSEYKGQETQYF.

This clone was recorded a few times. The chain is built from TRBV2 and TRBJ1-5; 7 bases map to TRBD1. After removal of 6 bases from V and 3 bases from J, the junction contained 8 bases not matched to a gene. Germline lookup yields CDR1 SNHLY and CDR2 FYNNEI. The CDR3 consists of 15 residues. As DNA, the CDR3 is TGTGCCAGCAGCCCGGAAGGGGGCCCCAATCAGCCCCAGCATTTT. It encodes CASSPEGGPNQPQHF.

V usage is TRBV5-1 and J usage is TRBJ2-1, with D tentatively TRBD1 (5 bases). The germline V gene encodes CDR1 SGHRS and CDR2 YFSETQ. V lost 4 bases and J 0 bases, leaving 26 bases between the germline ends. This CDR3 is 20 amino acids long. In DNA form, the CDR3 reads TGCGCCAGCAGCGGGTTAGGCACAGGACCGCCACTGAGCTCCTACAATGAGCAGTTCTTC. It translates to CASSGLGTGPPLSSYNEQFF.

The chain uses TRBV5-1 and TRBJ1-1; D might be TRBD1 (5 bases). Germline CDR1 and CDR2: SGHRS and YFSETQ. This CDR3 spans 15 amino acids. Trimming stripped 4 bases from V and 4 bases from J, with 17 bases between. The CDR3 loop reads CASSASGGDLTEAFF. The CDR3 DNA sequence: TGCGCCAGCAGCGCTTCCGGGGGGGATCTCACTGAAGCTTTCTTT.

This clone was observed a few times. The chain combines TRBV27 with TRBJ2-5; a possible D gene is TRBD2 (6 bases). CDR1 MNHEY and CDR2 SMNVEV come from the germline V gene (reference sequence). V lost 5 bases to trimming and J lost 8 bases, with 21 bases between them. The CDR3 sequence is 15 residues long. The CDR3 sequence: CASSMGPGVKGTQYF. In DNA, the CDR3 is TGTGCCAGCAGTATGGGCCCGGGGGTCAAAGGTACCCAGTACTTC.

Only a few counts were recorded for this clone. The chain recombines TRBV28 with TRBJ2-7; D is perhaps TRBD2 (8 bases). The CDR3 has 14 residues. Trimming pared 9 bases from V and 2 bases from J, leaving 17 bases between. Germline V gives CDR1 MDHEN, CDR2 SYDVKM. CDR3 bases: TGTGCCAGTCGGGGGGGACAGTCCCCCTACGAGCAGTACTTC. Amino acid sequence: CASRGGQSPYEQYF.

On this clone: Sequence at one end of the junction differs from germline and may be a read error. J is TRBJ1-2 and V is TRBV15; 7 bases agree with TRBD1. Germline CDR1 LNHNV, CDR2 YYDKDF (reference sequence). The CDR3 is made up of 11 amino acids. The CDR3, as DNA: TGTGCCACCAGTTACTCGGGACAGCGTCTCTTC. It codes for CATSYSGQRLF.

The V call is TRBV15, the J call TRBJ1-2; no reliable D call. The CDR3 consists of 15 residues. CDR1 is LNHNV, CDR2 YYDKDF, per germline (reference sequence). Trimming shortened V by 0 bases and J by 7 bases, and 15 bases separated the two germline ends. CDR3 loop: CATSRDFEAVGGYTF. The CDR3 DNA follows: TGTGCCACCAGCAGAGATTTTGAGGCAGTCGGTGGCTACACCTTC.

The J gene is TRBJ1-2, the V gene TRBV19; no definite D call. Germline values: CDR1 LNHDA, CDR2 SQIVND (reference sequence). V dropped 2 bases and J dropped 2 bases, with 9 bases sitting between them. This CDR3 contains 14 residues. The CDR3: CASSITFGNYGYTF. DNA of the CDR3: TGTGCCAGTAGTATAACATTCGGGAACTATGGCTACACCTTC.

This chain uses TRBV5-1 with TRBJ2-2, with D uncertain. Germline CDR1 is SGHRS and CDR2 is YFSETQ. V lost 0 bases and J lost 0, with 6 bases in between. CDR3 length: 15 amino acids. In DNA, the CDR3 is TGCGCCAGCAGCTTGGTAACAGCGAACACCGGGGAGCTGTTTTTT. Translating gives CASSLVTANTGELFF.

The rearrangement links TRBV18 to TRBJ1-3; 7 bases align to TRBD1. V lost 3 bases, J lost 2 bases, and 4 bases stayed unmatched. The germline V gene has CDR1 KGHSH and CDR2 LQKENI. The CDR3 is 15 residues long. The CDR3 region has the DNA TGTGCCAGCTCACCGTCGGGACAGACTGGAAACACCATATATTTT. Translation: CASSPSGQTGNTIYF.

This clone was recorded once. The rearrangement links TRBV7-2 to TRBJ2-7; D not certain. Germline lookup yields CDR1 SGHTA and CDR2 FQGNSA. The CDR3 has 12 residues. The ends were cut back, 2 bases at V and 3 bases at J, with 5 bases in the middle. The CDR3 bases are TGTGCCAGCAGCTTATATCGCTACGAGCAGTACTTC. It specifies CASSLYRYEQYF. Together with reference TRBV7-2 and TRBJ2-7, the CDR3 gives the full variable domain: GAGVSQSPSNKVTEKGKDVELRCDPISGHTALYWYRQSLGQGLEFLIYFQGNSAPDKSGLPSDRFSAERTGGSVSTLTIQRTQQEDSAVYLCASSLYRYEQYFGPGTRLTVT.

J is TRBJ1-2 and V is TRBV14; 7 bases fit TRBD1. The CDR3 runs 14 residues. Germline V gives CDR1 SGHDN, CDR2 FVKESK. The ends lost 1 base at V and 7 bases at J; junction bases unmatched: 6. The CDR3 DNA follows: TGTGCCAGCAGCCAAGGGTGGGACAGTCTTGGCTACACCTTC. This gives the protein CASSQGWDSLGYTF.

The gene calls are TRBV28 and TRBJ2-6; TRBD1 matches 8 bases. Germline V gene lookup returns CDR1 MDHEN and CDR2 SYDVKM. The CDR3 spans 15 residues. The V gene end was trimmed by 6 bases and the J gene end by 2 bases; junction bases not matched to a gene: 3. Here the CDR3 reads CASREGQAGANVLTF. CDR3 bases: TGTGCCAGCAGGGAGGGACAGGCTGGGGCCAACGTCCTGACTTTC.

The chain is built from TRBV5-4 and TRBJ2-3, with D possibly being TRBD2 (6 bases). The CDR3 has 15 residues. CDR1 SGHNT and CDR2 YYREEE come from the germline V gene (reference sequence). Between the trimmed V and J ends, which lost 3 bases and 5 bases, there was a span of 16 bases. CDR3 region: CASSYRLGGQDTQYF. CDR3 bases: TGTGCCAGCAGCTACCGACTAGGCGGTCAAGATACGCAGTATTTT.

Notes on this clone: Other DNA sequences in this specimen translate into the identical CDR3. The chain recombines TRBV7-2 with TRBJ1-3, with unresolved D. This CDR3 is built from 15 residues. V lost 0 bases to trimming and J lost 4 bases, with 10 bases between them. The germline CDR1 and CDR2 sequences are SGHTA and FQGNSA. Written as DNA, the CDR3 is TGTGCCAGCAGCTTAGCGGGAGCAGCAGGAAACACCATATATTTT. Residues: CASSLAGAAGNTIYF.

This clone turned up a few times. The gene calls are TRBV5-1 and TRBJ2-3, with 9 bases lining up with TRBD1. Germline lookup yields CDR1 SGHRS and CDR2 YFSETQ. The ends lost 0 bases at V and 11 bases at J; junction bases unmatched: 16. The CDR3 spans 17 residues. For the CDR3, the DNA is TGCGCCAGCAGCTTGGCCCTGACAGGGGGGCCCCAGGATGGGCAGTATTTT. Translating gives CASSLALTGGPQDGQYF.

By share, this clone counts as medium-sized. J is TRBJ2-2 and V is TRBV6-4, with 10 bases fitting TRBD2. The CDR3 covers 15 residues. Germline CDR1 is MRHNA and CDR2 is SNTAGT. Trimming took 4 bases from V and 4 from J; bases not matched to a gene: 3. The CDR3 protein is CASSVSSGSTGELFF. The CDR3 DNA sequence: TGTGCCAGCAGTGTGTCTAGCGGGAGCACCGGGGAGCTGTTTTTT.

The chain is built from TRBV6-5 and TRBJ2-1; TRBD2 aligns across 12 bases. The CDR3 spans 15 residues. CDR1 is MNHEY and CDR2 is SVGAGI in the germline V gene. V lost 7 bases, J lost 3 bases, and 4 bases stayed unmatched. The CDR3 here is CASISSGGGYNEQFF. The CDR3 bases are TGTGCCAGCATCTCTAGCGGGGGGGGCTACAATGAGCAGTTCTTC.

The chain's CDR3 is CASSGRVNEKLFF. The DNA of the CDR3 is TGTGCCAGCAGCGGGCGGGTTAATGAAAAACTGTTTTTT. This sequence joins TRBV3-1 (or the pseudogene TRBV3-2) and TRBJ1-4; no firm D call. Germline V gene data show CDR1 as LGHDT and CDR2 as YNNKEL (reference sequence). This CDR3 comprises 13 residues. Trimming took off 5 bases at V and 4 bases at J, with 8 bases between the two ends.